This T cell receptor beta chain is from a study of cytomegalovirus exposure and HLA in healthy donors. General study findings and limits: Presence/absence analyses supposed approximately even sequencing depth among donors. Other equally common chains were less clonally expanded than HLA-associated TCR beta chains, a later analysis showed.

13 Jbeta primers and 60 Vbeta primers were used for the PCR. Sequencing used immunoSEQ multiplex PCR; TCRdb keeps in-frame clones, though not all of them. The sample totals 220,000 or so clones. Regarding this clone: Its antigen is currently unknown.

This clonotype was sampled from a girl aged 2-10 years in good health and CMV-seropositive. The sequenced sample consisted of PBMCs.

CDR3: CASSPQDNMNTEAFF. Here the CDR3 DNA reads TGTGCCAGCTCACCACAGGACAACATGAACACTGAAGCTTTCTTT. J is TRBJ1-1 and V is TRBV18, with D possibly being TRBD1 (5 bases). Between the trimmed V and J ends, which lost 1 base and 0 bases, there was a span of 9 bases. CDR1 is KGHSH and CDR2 is LQKENI in the germline V gene. This CDR3 spans 15 amino acids.